This T cell receptor (beta chain) was sequenced in a study of regulatory T cells in long-lasting Graves disease (dated by TCRdb to the early 2020s). In terms of the full investigation: Antithyroid drugs had been taken for less than 3 months by newly diagnosed Graves' disease patients. The study was registered as a clinical trial and conducted in China. Persistent Graves' disease patients were compared with newly diagnosed Graves' disease patients by peripheral blood TCR sequencing and RNA sequencing. A total of around 35 samples underwent TCR sequencing, from 13 patients with persistent Graves' disease and around 20 patients with newly diagnosed Graves' disease. Beyond this particular receptor, the publication reports: Only the TCR beta chain was sequenced and analyzed. Peripheral blood alone was examined, since thyroid tissue, which constituted the primary lesion, could not be accessed. Lower TCR Shannon entropy and fewer highly expanded clones were observed in persistent Graves' disease patients than in newly diagnosed patients, which suggested clonal expansion. Persistent patients shared more public clonotypes among themselves (around 2,700) than newly diagnosed patients did (nearly 1,000). Preferential use of TRBV28, TRBJ1-2 and TRBJ2-5 was observed in persistent disease, whereas TRBV20-1 and TRBJ2-1 were favored in newly diagnosed disease. The authors noted that the small sample size was a limitation that may lower accuracy.

This clonotype appeared many times. It lacks a known antigen. No quality values exist for individual bases; no much larger clone is one base distant. Library preparation employed multiplex PCR. Sequencer: Illumina HiSeq 4000. TCR beta libraries were built with iRepertoire HTBI primers and Arm-PCR amplification of CDR3 regions. Before sequencing, the PCR products underwent gel purification. Regarding the original processing steps: A total of fewer than 65 TRBV and some 13 TRBJ segments were identified across samples and were used for gene usage analysis of CDR3 amino acid clonotypes. COPE and FqMerger were used to merge the filtered high-quality paired reads into contigs. Contigs were aligned with BLAST to IMGT TRBV, TRBD and TRBJ reference genes, and CDR3 was defined per IMGT. Any clonotype with a frequency above 0.1% was classified as a highly expanded clone. Shannon entropy was used to measure repertoire diversity, and the Gini coefficient was used to measure V-J evenness. Public clonotypes were defined as clonotypes shared by more than one individual. In TCRdb, the public reads were trimmed at Q25 with fastp and aligned with MiXCR, with productive beta chains retained. Every CDR3 protein is listed once, alongside the most common genes and DNA of its rows. TCRdb's processing, not the authors', yielded these V and J calls. This sample gives some 200,000 distinct CDR3 sequences in total; roughly 19% of them show up just once. The ten top clones hold about 12% of the sample.

The time point label here, explained by the study, means: newly diagnosed GD, antithyroid drugs for less than 3 months. For both TCR sequencing and RNA sequencing, RNA was extracted from PBMCs in TRIzol. Graves' disease was diagnosed according to American Thyroid Association guidelines. Patients for the study were recruited at an endocrinology department in Xi'an, China. Each patient gave around 9 milliliters of peripheral blood, collected in an EDTA anticoagulant tube. Ficoll Paque Plus density gradient separation was used to isolate PBMCs, and no further T cell sorting was performed. An Agilent 2100 Bioanalyzer and agarose gel were used to check RNA quality, and a NanoDrop 2000 was used to measure RNA concentration. Measured from the cysteine to the phenylalanine, the CDR3 is 12 residues long. Only CDR3 DNA is held: 36 bases, read in frame from base 1. From a lookup of the germline V gene (reference sequence), CDR1 and CDR2 are SEHNR and FQNEAQ. Trimming removed 3 bases from V and 8 bases from J, leaving 11 bases between the germline ends.

A further study also used this sample, focusing on T cells in Graves' hyperthyroidism and ophthalmopathy. The second study's authors report: A patient counted as having stable Graves' hyperthyroidism if no progression to ophthalmopathy occurred over 18 months of follow-up. Hyperthyroidism patients were aged 18 to 65 years and newly diagnosed, with disease duration of less than 2 months. Patients with uncontrolled infections, other autoimmune diseases, pregnancy or lactation were excluded. Diagnoses were based on clinical symptoms, serum thyroxine and TRAb, thyroid ultrasound and orbital computed tomography. A first-round RT-PCR of the TCR CDR3 used the HTBI primer set with the Qiagen OneStep RT-PCR kit. Most expanded thyroid clonotypes (frequency above 0.001) were also detected in blood, a finding suggesting that blood repertoires may reflect thyroid immune responses. Ophthalmopathy was separated from stable hyperthyroidism by a 13 V-J signature model, with roughly 88% sensitivity and about 81% specificity obtained in cross-validation and 80%/75% obtained in testing. During validation, the model predicted progression to ophthalmopathy a median of roughly 7.1 months ahead of onset, with around 71% sensitivity and 72.22% specificity. TCR V-J signatures able to tell the groups apart were searched for in a discovery cohort of 100 or so patients, of whom over 40 had Graves' ophthalmopathy and some 60 had stable Graves' hyperthyroidism. An independent validation cohort of under 20 hyperthyroidism patients and approximately 16 patients who later progressed to ophthalmopathy tested prospective prediction of ophthalmopathy. For training and testing, the roughly 93 patients in the discovery cohort were randomly divided in a 7:3 ratio. In addition, the study compared T-cell repertoires in thyroid tissue and in blood from six Graves' hyperthyroidism patients. After sampling, hyperthyroidism patients received methimazole starting at 30 mg daily, and ophthalmopathy patients received high-dose intravenous methylprednisolone. A second multiplex PCR round built the libraries, followed by size selection and purification. Libraries were sequenced paired-end with 100 bp reads on an Illumina HiSeq2000. SOAPnuke was used to process the raw data, with reads discarded if the reads contained adapters or uncalled bases, had a mean Phred below 15, or lacked an exact constant-primer or identifier match. High-quality paired reads were merged using COPE v1.2.5, and each unique nucleotide sequence was defined as a clonotype. MiTCR v1.1 was used to align the clonotypes against IMGT TRBV, TRBD and TRBJ reference segments. Only V-J combinations with frequency above 0.0001, covering 99.2% of repertoires, were analysed. The TCS score was defined as F50 (clonal expansion) divided by E x V (chaos), with BLOSUM62-based TCRdist calculated between CDR3 peptides within each V-J. Welch's t-statistics and random forest reduced around 510 V-J features to 10 to 15, which were used in a naive Bayes classifier (R e1071). Sample size was not statistically predetermined, and blinding of investigators to group allocation was not performed. The paper describes TCR Vbeta CDR3 sequencing of 135 peripheral blood samples, made up of roughly 45 ophthalmopathy patients, 70 to 75 hyperthyroidism patients and roughly 17 progressor patients.

Sequenced material: peripheral blood mononuclear cells (PBMCs), taken at new diagnosis, from a patient treated with antithyroid drugs. The receptor chain draws on TRBV7-9 and TRBJ2-7; the D region possibly corresponds to TRBD1 (5 bases align). The TCR sequence derives from a young woman with Graves disease. Donor details come from another sample of the same person, matched by shared clones. In nucleotides, the sequence is TGTGCCAGCAGCTTGTCGACAGAGCAGCAGTACTTC. This is translated as CASSLSTEQQYF.